The 13 T cell receptor beta chains below were found in one sample sequenced in a study of long-term antiretroviral therapy in people with HIV. The libraries were made with immunoSEQ v3.0 at survey level. The table came from immunoSEQ multiplex PCR; TCRdb's copy has only in-frame clones and leaves some out. The data show 25,000 to 40,000 clones, approximately 90% seen once. The specimen comprised unsorted PBMCs, sampled 1.1 years after starting antiretroviral therapy. The receptors derive from a man younger than 30 with HIV.

The V and J genes are TRBV23-1 and TRBJ2-7, with D perhaps TRBD2 (6 bases). TRBV23-1 carries the ORF label, with uncertain function. The CDR3 length is 16 residues. Between the trimmed V and J ends, which lost 6 bases and 6 bases, there was a span of 24 bases. The CDR3 here is CASSQDGVGRGGEQYF. The CDR3 DNA is TGCGCCAGCAGCCAAGACGGGGTCGGGAGAGGCGGCGAGCAGTACTTC.

V gene TRBV9 combines with J gene TRBJ1-2; D is undetermined. The V gene lost 0 bases and the J gene lost 4 bases, with 13 bases spanning the gap. The CDR3 has 15 residues. CDR1 SGDLS and CDR2 YYNGEE come from the germline V gene. The CDR3 nucleotides are TGTGCCAGCAGCGTAGGAGGAGGCCCATTCTATGGCTACACCTTC. Translated: CASSVGGGPFYGYTF. The full variable domain, rest sourced from reference TRBV9 and TRBJ1-2, is DSGVTQTPKHLITATGQRVTLRCSPRSGDLSVYWYQQSLDQGLQFLIQYYNGEERAKGNILERFSAQQFPDLHSELNLSSLELGDSALYFCASSVGGGPFYGYTFGSGTRLTVV.

This clone came up once. The chain carries TRBV6-1 and TRBJ2-7, with a weak D call TRBD2 (5 bases). In germline, CDR1 is MNHNS, CDR2 SASEGT. The CDR3 loop spans 14 amino acids. V was shortened by 6 bases and J by 4 bases, with 16 bases between the two germline ends. In DNA form, the CDR3 reads TGTGCCAGCAGGAGCCCGGCCAAGCGGTACGAGCAGTACTTC. It is translated as CASRSPAKRYEQYF.

The rearrangement uses TRBV18 and TRBJ1-2; D possibly corresponds to TRBD1 (6 bases). The V gene's germline CDR1 is KGHSH and CDR2 LQKENI. The CDR3 covers 14 residues. Trimming left V 6 bases short and J 4 bases short, with 15 bases between. CDR3 sequence: CASSRTGQFYGYTF. Here the CDR3 DNA reads TGTGCCAGCTCTCGGACCGGACAGTTCTATGGCTACACCTTC.

The V gene is TRBV11-2, the J gene TRBJ2-1; D is ambiguous. Trimming took off 3 bases at V and 4 bases at J, with 13 bases between the two ends. CDR1 and CDR2 from the germline V gene are SGHAT and FQNNGV. CDR3 size: 15 residues. This chain's CDR3 is CASSFQSTIYNEQFF. CDR3 in DNA: TGTGCCAGCAGCTTTCAGAGTACGATATACAATGAGCAGTTCTTC.

The chain carries TRBV6-1 and TRBJ1-5; D gene ambiguous. V lost 3 bases to trimming and J lost 0 bases, with 6 bases between them. From germline, CDR1 is MNHNS and CDR2 SASEGT. The CDR3 is made up of 14 amino acids. CDR3 coding DNA: TGTGCCAGCAGTGATAACGTTAGCAATCAGCCCCAGCATTTT. Translation: CASSDNVSNQPQHF.

The V and J genes are TRBV19 and TRBJ2-7; TRBD2 aligns across 7 bases. In germline, CDR1 is LNHDA, CDR2 SQIVND (reference sequence). V trimming: 6 bases; J trimming: 3 bases; junction bases outside the gene matches: 8. The CDR3 is 14 residues long. The CDR3 here is CASSPTSSFYEQYF. CDR3 nucleotides: TGTGCCAGTAGCCCGACTAGCTCCTTCTACGAGCAGTACTTC.

CDR3 coding DNA: TGTGCCTGGTTGCCCCCGGGACTTAGAACCTACGAGCAGTACTTC. This translates into CAWLPPGLRTYEQYF. This chain joins TRBV30 and TRBJ2-7, with a possible D match to TRBD2 (6 bases). The CDR3 has 15 residues. Trimming took off 5 bases at V and 2 bases at J, with 19 bases between the two ends. Germline-derived CDR1 and CDR2 are GTSNPN and SVGIG (reference sequence).

Only a few counts were recorded for this clone. This chain uses TRBV2 with TRBJ1-1, with 8 bases fitting TRBD1. This CDR3 region has 13 residues. Looked up from germline, CDR1 is SNHLY and CDR2 is FYNNEI. J gave up 5 bases and V 9 bases, and 8 bases lay outside the gene matches. In DNA, the CDR3 is TGTGCCAGGAACCGGGACAGGCAAACTGAAGCTTTCTTT. Residues: CARNRDRQTEAFF. The full variable domain, with the rest looked up from reference TRBV2 and TRBJ1-1, is EPEVTQTPSHQVTQMGQEVILRCVPISNHLYFYWYRQILGQKVEFLVSFYNNEISEKSEIFDDQFSVERPDGSNFTLKIRSTKLEDSAMYFCARNRDRQTEAFFGQGTRLTVV.

The V and J genes are TRBV15 and TRBJ2-4, with 7 bases fitting TRBD2. Germline V lookup: CDR1 LNHNV, CDR2 YYDKDF (reference sequence). V lost 5 bases and J lost 6; bases outside the gene matches: 1. CDR3 length: 12 amino acids. CDR3 residues: CATSGEGNIQYF. The DNA of the CDR3 is TGTGCCACCAGCGGGGAGGGAAACATTCAGTACTTC. Filled out from reference TRBV15 and TRBJ2-4, the complete variable domain reads DAMVIQNPRYQVTQFGKPVTLSCSQTLNHNVMYWYQQKSSQAPKLLFHYYDKDFNNEADTPDNFQSRRPNTSFCFLDIRSPGLGDTAMYLCATSGEGNIQYFGAGTRLSVL.

The rearrangement links TRBV19 to TRBJ2-6; 7 nucleotides line up with TRBD2. The junction had 8 bases not matched to a gene; V was cut back by 6 bases and J by 0 bases. CDR1 LNHDA and CDR2 SQIVND come from the germline V gene (reference sequence). CDR3 length: 17 residues. CDR3 sequence reads: CASSQIREGSGANVLTF. The CDR3 nucleotides read TGTGCCAGTAGCCAGATCAGGGAGGGCTCTGGGGCCAACGTCCTGACTTTC.

This chain uses TRBV27 with TRBJ2-7, with D perhaps matching TRBD2 (5 bases). This CDR3 is 12 amino acids long. The germline V gene encodes CDR1 MNHEY and CDR2 SMNVEV (reference sequence). V was shortened by 6 bases and J by 3 bases, with 9 bases between the two germline ends. CDR3 loop: CASRDGDYEQYF. The CDR3 DNA sequence: TGTGCCAGCAGAGACGGGGACTACGAGCAGTACTTC.

The rearrangement uses TRBV7-2 and TRBJ2-5; TRBD1 matches 8 bases. Germline CDR1 is SGHTA and CDR2 is FQGNSA. The CDR3 consists of 13 residues. The V segment lost 7 bases and the J segment 5 bases; nucleotides outside the gene matches: 6. The CDR3 coding sequence is TGTGCCAGCAAACCGACAGGGGCCGAGACCCAGTACTTC. Translation: CASKPTGAETQYF.